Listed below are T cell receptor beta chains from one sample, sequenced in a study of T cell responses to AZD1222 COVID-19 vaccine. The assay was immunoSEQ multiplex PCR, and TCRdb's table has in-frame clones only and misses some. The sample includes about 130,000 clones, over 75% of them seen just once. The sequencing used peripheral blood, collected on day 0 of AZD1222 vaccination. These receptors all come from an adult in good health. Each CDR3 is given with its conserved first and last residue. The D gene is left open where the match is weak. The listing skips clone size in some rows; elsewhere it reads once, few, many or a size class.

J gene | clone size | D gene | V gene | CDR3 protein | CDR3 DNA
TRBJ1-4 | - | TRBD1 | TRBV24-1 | CATSPGGSSEKLFF | TGTGCCACCAGCCCAGGGGGAAGTAGTGAAAAACTGTTTTTT
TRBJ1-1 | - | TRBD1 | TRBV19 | CASSIVWTGDGNTEAFF | TGTGCCAGTAGTATAGTTTGGACAGGGGATGGAAACACTGAAGCTTTCTTT
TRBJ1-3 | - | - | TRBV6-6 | CASRSRVSGNTIYF | TGTGCCAGCAGATCCAGGGTCTCTGGAAACACCATATATTTT
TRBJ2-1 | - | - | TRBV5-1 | CASSPGRTYNEQFF | TGCGCCAGCAGCCCCGGACGTACCTACAATGAGCAGTTCTTC
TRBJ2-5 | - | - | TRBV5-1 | CASSLEGRQETQYF | TGCGCCAGCAGCTTGGAGGGACGCCAAGAGACCCAGTACTTC
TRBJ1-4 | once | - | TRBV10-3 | CAISESWGNEKLFF | TGTGCCATCAGTGAGTCTTGGGGTAATGAAAAACTGTTTTTT
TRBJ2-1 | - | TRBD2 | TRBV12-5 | CASGVGTIGLAGLKSEQFF | TGTGCTAGTGGCGTTGGCACAATCGGACTAGCGGGACTGAAAAGTGAGCAGTTCTTC
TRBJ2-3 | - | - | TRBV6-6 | CASISGPSTDTQYF | TGTGCCAGCATAAGCGGACCCAGCACAGATACGCAGTATTTT
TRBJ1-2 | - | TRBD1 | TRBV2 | CAGRSGGVYGYTF | TGTGCTGGACGGTCAGGGGGGGTCTATGGCTACACCTTC
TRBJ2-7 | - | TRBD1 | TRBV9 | CASSQGQGPIYEQYF | TGTGCCAGCAGTCAAGGACAGGGCCCTATTTACGAGCAGTACTTC
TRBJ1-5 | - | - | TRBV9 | CASSVGPGDKPQHF | TGTGCCAGCAGCGTAGGCCCAGGGGATAAGCCCCAGCATTTT
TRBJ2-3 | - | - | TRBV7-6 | CASSLQEGDTDTQYF | TGTGCCAGCAGCTTACAAGAAGGGGATACAGATACGCAGTATTTT
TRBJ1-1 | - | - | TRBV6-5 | CASRKQMNTEAFF | TGTGCCAGCAGAAAACAGATGAACACTGAAGCTTTCTTT
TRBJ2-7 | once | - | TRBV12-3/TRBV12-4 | CASSVLSYEQYF | TGTGCCAGCAGTGTGCTGTCCTACGAGCAGTACTTC
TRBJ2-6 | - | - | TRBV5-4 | CASSLDGSGANVLTF | TGTGCCAGCAGCTTGGACGGGTCTGGGGCCAACGTCCTGACTTTC
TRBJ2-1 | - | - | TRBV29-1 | CSVETSYNEQFF | TGCAGCGTTGAAACTAGCTACAATGAGCAGTTCTTC
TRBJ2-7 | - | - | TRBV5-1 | CATAFEDRIDEQYF | TGCGCCACCGCCTTCGAGGACAGAATCGACGAGCAGTACTTC
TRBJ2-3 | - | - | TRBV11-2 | CASSSYTDTQYF | TGTGCCAGCAGCTCCTACACAGATACGCAGTATTTT
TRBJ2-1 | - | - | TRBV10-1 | CASSGQGYNEQFF | TGCGCCAGCAGTGGGCAGGGCTACAATGAGCAGTTCTTC
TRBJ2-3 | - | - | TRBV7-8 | CASSLVAGMTDTQYF | TGTGCCAGCAGCTTAGTGGCAGGGATGACAGATACGCAGTATTTT
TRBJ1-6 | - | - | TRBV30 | CANRASPGSPLHF | TGTGCCAATCGGGCGTCTCCGGGATCACCCCTCCACTTT
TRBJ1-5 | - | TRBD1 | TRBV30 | CAWSRGTGVLGNQPQHF | TGTGCCTGGAGTCGGGGGACAGGGGTATTGGGCAATCAGCCCCAGCATTTT
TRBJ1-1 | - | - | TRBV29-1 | CSVEVLTEAFF | TGCAGCGTTGAAGTCCTGACTGAAGCTTTCTTT
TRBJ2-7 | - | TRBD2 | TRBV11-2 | CASSSGLAGDEQYF | TGTGCCAGCAGCTCGGGACTAGCGGGGGATGAGCAGTACTTC
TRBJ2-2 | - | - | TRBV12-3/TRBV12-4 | CASHLTNTGELFF | TGTGCCAGCCACCTTACGAACACCGGGGAGCTGTTTTTT
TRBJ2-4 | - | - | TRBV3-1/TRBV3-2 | CASSQGRAADIQYF | TGTGCCAGCAGCCAAGGGCGAGCGGCTGACATTCAGTACTTC
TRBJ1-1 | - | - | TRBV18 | CASSPPVSSVRAANTEAFF | TGTGCCAGCTCACCACCGGTATCGTCCGTTCGTGCCGCGAACACTGAAGCTTTCTTT
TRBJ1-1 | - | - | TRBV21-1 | CASSERRDRGAGEAFF | TGTGCCAGCAGCGAAAGGAGGGACAGGGGCGCAGGCGAAGCTTTCTTT
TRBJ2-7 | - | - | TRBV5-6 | CASSLEPTGEQYF | TGTGCCAGCAGCTTGGAGCCGACTGGGGAGCAGTACTTC
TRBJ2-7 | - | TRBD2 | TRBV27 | CASSFSLAGPDEQYF | TGTGCCAGCAGTTTCTCCTTAGCGGGACCCGACGAGCAGTACTTC
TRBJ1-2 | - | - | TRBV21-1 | CASSTPRAAVGF | TGTGCCAGCAGCACCCCAAGGGCAGCCGTCGGCTTC
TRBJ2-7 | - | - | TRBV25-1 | CASSGRGTYEQYF | TGTGCCAGCAGTGGCAGGGGAACCTACGAGCAGTACTTC
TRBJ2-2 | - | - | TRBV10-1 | CAPDRGRKAGELFF | TGCGCCCCCGACCGGGGGCGAAAAGCCGGGGAGCTGTTTTTT
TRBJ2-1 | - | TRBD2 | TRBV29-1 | CSVEVPLGGKANEQFF | TGCAGCGTTGAGGTCCCTTTGGGGGGGAAGGCGAATGAGCAGTTCTTC
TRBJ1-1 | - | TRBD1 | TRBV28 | CASSSDRGEMNTEAFF | TGTGCCAGCAGTTCGGACAGGGGGGAGATGAACACTGAAGCTTTCTTT
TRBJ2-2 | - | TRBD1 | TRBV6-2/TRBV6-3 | CASSYGTGKGTGELFF | TGTGCCAGCAGTTACGGGACAGGGAAAGGGACCGGGGAGCTGTTTTTT
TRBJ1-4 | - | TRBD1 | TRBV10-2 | CASGPTGSGYEKLFF | TGCGCCAGCGGCCCGACAGGGTCGGGCTATGAAAAACTGTTTTTT
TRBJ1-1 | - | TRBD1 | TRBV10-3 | CAISETGEVSQAFF | TGTGCCATCAGTGAAACAGGGGAAGTTAGTCAAGCTTTCTTT
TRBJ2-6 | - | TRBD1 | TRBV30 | CAWSPTGAGANVLTF | TGTGCCTGGAGTCCCACAGGGGCTGGGGCCAACGTCCTGACTTTC
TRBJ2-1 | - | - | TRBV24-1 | CATSDFDWNNEQFF | TGTGCCACCAGTGATTTCGACTGGAACAATGAGCAGTTCTTC
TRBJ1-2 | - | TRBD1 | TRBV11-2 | CASSRYRGGGNYGYTF | TGTGCCAGCAGCCGATACAGGGGCGGGGGCAACTATGGCTACACCTTC
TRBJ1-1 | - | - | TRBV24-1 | CATSALEPKNTEAFF | TGTGCCACCAGCGCCCTGGAACCCAAGAACACTGAAGCTTTCTTT
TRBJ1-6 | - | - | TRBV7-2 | CASSLDNGSPLHF | TGTGCCAGCAGCTTAGATAATGGTTCACCCCTCCACTTT
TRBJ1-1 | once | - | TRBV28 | CASSWIGIEAFF | TGTGCCAGCAGTTGGATAGGGATCGAAGCTTTCTTT
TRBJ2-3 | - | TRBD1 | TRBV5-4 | CASSFPGQGTDTQYF | TGTGCCAGCAGCTTTCCGGGACAGGGAACAGATACGCAGTATTTT
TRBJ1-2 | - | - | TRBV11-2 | CASSSTGIYGYTF | TGTGCCAGCAGCTCCACAGGAATTTATGGCTACACCTTC
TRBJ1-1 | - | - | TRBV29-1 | CSGAKGTEAFF | TGCAGCGGGGCGAAGGGTACTGAAGCTTTCTTT
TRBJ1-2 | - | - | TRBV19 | CASSRRGDYGYTF | TGTGCCAGTAGTCGTAGGGGGGACTATGGCTACACCTTC
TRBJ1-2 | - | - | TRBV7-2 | CASSLGGQNPGGYTF | TGTGCCAGCAGCTTAGGGGGGCAAAACCCGGGAGGCTACACCTTC
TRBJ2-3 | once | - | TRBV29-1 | CSAGVSSTDTQYF | TGCAGCGCGGGCGTTTCTAGCACAGATACGCAGTATTTT
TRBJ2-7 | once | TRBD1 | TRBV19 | CASSLQGYEQYF | TGTGCCAGTAGCCTACAGGGGTACGAGCAGTACTTC
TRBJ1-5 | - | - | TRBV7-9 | CASSLGGTQDQPQHF | TGTGCCAGCAGCTTAGGGGGGACTCAGGATCAGCCCCAGCATTTT